The clone carrying this T cell receptor (beta chain) was observed a handful of times. The data originate from a study of blood T cells in healthy people across ages. PCR was performed a second time for about 7 to 12 cycles using a sample-barcoded 5' primer and a J-beta primer mix. Via MiXCR, TCRdb re-called the 5' RACE reads, giving one row per CDR3 protein. This table has approximately 800,000 distinct CDR3 sequences, approximately 35% appearing once. The CDR3 is 13 residues long. V lost 4 bases to trimming and J lost 6 bases, with 13 bases between them. CDR1 SGHDT and CDR2 YYEEEE come from the germline V gene.

The sequencing input was blood. The chain employs TRBV5-6 and TRBJ1-1; possibly TRBD1 for D (5 bases). This receptor was taken from a man between 18 and 35 years old in good health. For the CDR3, the DNA is TGTGCCAGCAGCCCGGGGGTGTCCCCTGAAGCTTTCTTT. Protein sequence: CASSPGVSPEAFF. The entire variable domain, with the rest obtained from reference TRBV5-6 and TRBJ1-1, is as follows: DAGVTQSPTHLIKTRGQQVTLRCSPKSGHDTVSWYQQALGQGPQFIFQYYEEEERQRGNFPDRFSGHQFPNYSSELNVNALLLGDSALYLCASSPGVSPEAFFGQGTRLTVV.